This is a list of T cell receptor beta chains from one sample in a study of blood T cell repertoires in COVID-19. Produced via immunoSEQ multiplex PCR; TCRdb's table is partial and in-frame only. The top ten clones hold over 6.5% of a sample with around 66,000 clones, approximately 89% of them seen once. Sequenced sample: peripheral blood. These receptor sequences come from a man aged 60 to 75 with acute or convalescent COVID-19. Both conserved end residues are part of each CDR3. D genes are given only for firm matches. Not all rows give a size; the values are once, few, many and, for expanded clones, a class.

>TRBV19|TRBJ2-3|NA|TRBD2
TGTGCCAGTAGTATCGATAACAGAAGGACTAGCGGGGAGGCTAGCACAGATACGCAGTATTTT
CASSIDNRRTSGEASTDTQYF
>TRBV2|TRBJ1-1|NA|NA
TGTGCCAGCACTGAGACACTTGAAGCTTTCTTT
CASTETLEAFF
>TRBV7-5|TRBJ1-1|NA|NA
TGTGCCAGAAGCTCTGGGACAGGGAAAGCTTTCTTT
CARSSGTGKAFF
>TRBV6-5|TRBJ1-5|NA|NA
TGTGCCAGCAGTTACTCGGGGGCGCCTGGGCAGCCCCAGCATTTT
CASSYSGAPGQPQHF
>TRBV5-4|TRBJ2-5|once|NA
TGTGCCAGCAGTCAAGATAGACAGGCGGGTGGGGAGACCCAGTACTTC
CASSQDRQAGGETQYF
>TRBV18|TRBJ1-5|NA|TRBD1
TGTGCCAGCTCACTGGGACAGCAAAATCAGCCCCAGCATTTT
CASSLGQQNQPQHF
>TRBV4-3|TRBJ2-1|NA|TRBD2
TGCGCCAGCAGCCCCGGGACTAGCGGGACCAATGAGCAGTTCTTC
CASSPGTSGTNEQFF
>TRBV10-2|TRBJ1-1|NA|NA
TGCGCCAGCAGTAAGACACCATCCACTGAAGCTTTCTTT
CASSKTPSTEAFF
>TRBV5-4|TRBJ2-7|NA|NA
TGTGCCAGCAGCAAGGACAGATACGAGCAGTACTTC
CASSKDRYEQYF
>TRBV29-1|TRBJ2-3|NA|NA
TGCACGATATTACCAGGGGACAGCACAGATACGCAGTATTTT
CTILPGDSTDTQYF
>TRBV10-3|TRBJ1-2|NA|TRBD1
TGTGCCATCACTGAAGAGTTGGGACAGGGGTATGGCTACACCTTC
CAITEELGQGYGYTF
>TRBV9|TRBJ2-1|once|NA
TGTGCCAGCAGTGACACAGGGTCCGCAAGCTCCTACAATGAGCAGTTCTTC
CASSDTGSASSYNEQFF
>TRBV7-3|TRBJ2-2|NA|NA
TGTGCCAGCAGCGCGGAGGCCGGGGAGCTGTTTTTT
CASSAEAGELFF
>TRBV5-1|TRBJ2-3|NA|TRBD2
TGCGCCAGCAGCTCGACTAGCGGCACAGATACGCAGTATTTT
CASSSTSGTDTQYF
>TRBV7-6|TRBJ2-2|NA|TRBD2
TGTGCCAGCAGCTTCCGACTAGCGGGGGTGGAGAACACCGGGGAGCTGTTTTTT
CASSFRLAGVENTGELFF
>TRBV5-1|TRBJ1-1|NA|TRBD1
TGCGCCAGCAGCTCACAGGGGGCGCACACTGAAGCTTTCTTT
CASSSQGAHTEAFF
>TRBV5-1|TRBJ2-7|NA|TRBD2
TGCGCCAGCAGCCCAGCGGGGGGGCCCTACGAGCAGTACTTC
CASSPAGGPYEQYF
>TRBV6-5|TRBJ2-1|NA|TRBD1
TGTGCCAGCACCCTGGGGGGGACAGGGGGTAATGAGCAGTTCTTC
CASTLGGTGGNEQFF
>TRBV18|TRBJ1-2|NA|TRBD1
TGTGCCAGCTCACCGGGGACAGACTTCTATGGCTACACCTTC
CASSPGTDFYGYTF
>TRBV3-1/TRBV3-2|TRBJ1-2|NA|TRBD1
TGTGCCAGCAGCCAAGGACAGGGGTATGGCTACACCTTC
CASSQGQGYGYTF
>TRBV20-1|TRBJ1-1|NA|TRBD1
TGCAGGGCGACAGGGGGCATTGAAGCTTTCTTT
CRATGGIEAFF
>TRBV5-1|TRBJ1-2|NA|TRBD1
TGCGCCAGCAGCAAGGACAGGGAGTACTATGGCTACACCTTC
CASSKDREYYGYTF
>TRBV5-8|TRBJ2-7|few|NA
TGTGCCAGCAGCCCCACAGGGATCGGGTACGAGCAGTACTTC
CASSPTGIGYEQYF
>TRBV6-5|TRBJ1-2|NA|TRBD1
TGTGCCAGCAGTAAATACGACAGGGGATCCTATGGCTACACCTTC
CASSKYDRGSYGYTF
>TRBV7-9|TRBJ2-3|NA|TRBD1
TGTGCCAGCAGCTTAGTCCTCTGGACAGGGACCCCAGATACGCAGTATTTT
CASSLVLWTGTPDTQYF
>TRBV27|TRBJ2-1|NA|TRBD1
TGTGCCAGCAGTTTATCACAGGGGAGTATCCACAATGAGCAGTTCTTC
CASSLSQGSIHNEQFF
>TRBV24-1|TRBJ1-6|NA|NA
TGTGCCACCAGTGACCAGGACATCTCCTATAATTCACCCCTCCACTTT
CATSDQDISYNSPLHF
>TRBV24-1|TRBJ2-7|NA|TRBD1
TGTGCCACCAGTGATTCGGACAGGGGCCACGAGCAGTACTTC
CATSDSDRGHEQYF
>TRBV19|TRBJ1-5|NA|NA
TGTGCCAGTGCGCTCAGGGGCCCTGAGGATACCCAGCATTTT
CASALRGPEDTQHF
>TRBV4-3|TRBJ2-7|NA|NA
TGCGCCAGCAGCCAAGATCCCAGGGGCGAGGACGAGCAGTACTTC
CASSQDPRGEDEQYF
>TRBV7-6|TRBJ2-1|NA|TRBD2
TGTGCCAGCAGCTTACTAGCGGGGGGTTACAATGAGCAGTTCTTC
CASSLLAGGYNEQFF
>TRBV19|TRBJ1-2|NA|TRBD1
TGTGCCAGTAGTGCCGACAGGGGGTCTAACTATGGCTACACCTTC
CASSADRGSNYGYTF
>TRBV6-1|TRBJ1-2|NA|NA
TGTGCCAGCAGTGAAGCAAGGACAGCGACTAACTATGGCTACACCTTC
CASSEARTATNYGYTF
>TRBV29-1|TRBJ1-1|NA|NA
TGCAGCGGGATGGGCAGGGGACCAATTCCTAACACTGAAGCTTTCTTT
CSGMGRGPIPNTEAFF
>TRBV6-2/TRBV6-3|TRBJ2-1|once|TRBD2
TGTGCCAGCAGTTACCCAGGGACTAGCGGGGGGCCCAATTACAATGAGCAGTTCTTC
CASSYPGTSGGPNYNEQFF
>TRBV9|TRBJ1-2|NA|NA
TGTGCCAGCAGCGTAGGAACAGACCTCTATGGCTACACCTTC
CASSVGTDLYGYTF
>TRBV7-8|TRBJ1-1|NA|NA
TGTGCCAGCAGCCCGCGACAGGTCCCGAACACTGAAGCTTTCTTT
CASSPRQVPNTEAFF
>TRBV9|TRBJ2-1|once|NA
TGTGCCAGCAGCGTAGGAGAGATCACCTACAATGAGCAGTTCTTC
CASSVGEITYNEQFF
>TRBV24-1|TRBJ1-2|NA|TRBD1
TGTGCCACCAGTGAGTCCGGGACAGATTATGGCTACACCTTC
CATSESGTDYGYTF
>TRBV27|TRBJ2-1|NA|TRBD1
TGTGCCAGCAGGATACAGGGGAACAATGAGCAGTTCTTC
CASRIQGNNEQFF
>TRBV2|TRBJ1-1|once|NA
TGTGCCAGCAGCCCCGGGGTTCAAGCTTTCTTT
CASSPGVQAFF
>TRBV7-2|TRBJ1-2|once|TRBD1
TGTGCCAGCAGCTTTCAGGACAGGAGGGAATATGGCTACACCTTC
CASSFQDRREYGYTF
>TRBV6-5|TRBJ1-5|NA|TRBD1
TGTGCCAGCAGCCGGGACAGGCAGGTGGAGCCCCAGCATTTT
CASSRDRQVEPQHF
>TRBV7-9|TRBJ2-5|NA|NA
TGTGCCAGCAGCACCGATAGGGGGATCCAGGAGACCCAGTACTTC
CASSTDRGIQETQYF
>TRBV11-2|TRBJ1-1|NA|NA
TGTGCCAGCAGCTCCGAGTGGGGCGCAAACGTTGAAGCTTTCTTT
CASSSEWGANVEAFF
>TRBV30|TRBJ2-3|once|NA
TGTGCCTGGAGTGTTGTCCTCACAGATACGCAGTATTTT
CAWSVVLTDTQYF
>TRBV7-9|TRBJ2-2|once|NA
TGTGCCAGCAGTCTCCGCGGGGAGGCCGGGGAGCTGTTTTTT
CASSLRGEAGELFF
>TRBV3-1/TRBV3-2|TRBJ2-7|NA|NA
TGTGCCAGCAGCCAAGTCGGCGAGCAGTACTTC
CASSQVGEQYF
>TRBV7-2|TRBJ2-3|NA|TRBD2
TGTGCCAGCAGCCCGACTAGCGGTGGAGATACGCAGTATTTT
CASSPTSGGDTQYF
>TRBV6-5|TRBJ1-1|NA|TRBD1
TGTGCCAGCAGTTACTTGACAGGGGTCAAGTCGGAAGCTTTCTTT
CASSYLTGVKSEAFF
>TRBV9|TRBJ1-2|NA|NA
TGTGCCAGCAGCGTAGTGCGGACTAACTATGGCTACACCTTC
CASSVVRTNYGYTF
>TRBV2|TRBJ2-7|NA|TRBD1
TGTGCCAGCAGGGACAGGGGGCCCGTCCGGGAGCAGTACTTC
CASRDRGPVREQYF
>TRBV7-3|TRBJ1-1|few|TRBD1
TGTGCCAGCAGCTCGACAGGGGGGGCGAACACTGAAGCTTTCTTT
CASSSTGGANTEAFF
>TRBV14|TRBJ2-5|NA|TRBD1
TGTGCCAGCAGCCAAGGGGACAGGGTAGGCCAAGAGACCCAGTACTTC
CASSQGDRVGQETQYF